This T cell receptor beta chain was identified in a study of T cell responses to AZD1222 COVID-19 vaccine. Germline assignment: CDR1 ENHRY and CDR2 SYGVKD. Germline trimming cut 6 bases from V and 8 bases from J; bases unmatched to any gene: 11. The CDR3 spans 16 residues. Concerning this clone itself: Its antigen remains unknown.

Study-wide points: Donors were chiefly white British, with a greater number of females, and clonal diversity was perhaps underestimated.

The assay was immunoSEQ multiplex PCR, and TCRdb's table has in-frame clones only and misses some. The sample includes 90,000 to 120,000 clones, approximately 90% seen only once; the top ten take roughly 8.9%. The chain combines TRBV10-3 with TRBJ2-7, with TRBD2 identical over 15 bases. The receptor comes from an adult who received the AZD1222 COVID-19 vaccine. The material was peripheral blood, obtained 28 days after the second AZD1222 dose. CDR3 sequence reads: CAIRRGGTSGRSQQYF. The CDR3 region has the DNA TGTGCCATCAGGCGGGGGGGGACTAGCGGGAGGAGCCAGCAGTACTTC.